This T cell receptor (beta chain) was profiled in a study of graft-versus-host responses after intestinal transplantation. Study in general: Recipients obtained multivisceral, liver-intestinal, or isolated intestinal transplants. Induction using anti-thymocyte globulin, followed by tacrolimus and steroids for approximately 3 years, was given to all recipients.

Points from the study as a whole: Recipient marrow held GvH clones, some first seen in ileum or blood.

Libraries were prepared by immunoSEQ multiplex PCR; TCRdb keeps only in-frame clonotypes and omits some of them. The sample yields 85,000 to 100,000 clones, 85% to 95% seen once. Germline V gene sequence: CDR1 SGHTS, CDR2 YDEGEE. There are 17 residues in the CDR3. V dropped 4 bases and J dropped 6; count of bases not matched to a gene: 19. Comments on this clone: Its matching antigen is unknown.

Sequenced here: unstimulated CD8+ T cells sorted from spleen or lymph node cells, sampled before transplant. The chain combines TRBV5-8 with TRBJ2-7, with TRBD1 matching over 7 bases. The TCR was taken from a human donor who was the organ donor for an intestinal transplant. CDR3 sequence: CASSLSPTGYRVSEQYF. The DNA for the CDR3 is TGTGCCAGCAGCCTATCCCCGACAGGGTATAGAGTAAGCGAGCAGTACTTC.